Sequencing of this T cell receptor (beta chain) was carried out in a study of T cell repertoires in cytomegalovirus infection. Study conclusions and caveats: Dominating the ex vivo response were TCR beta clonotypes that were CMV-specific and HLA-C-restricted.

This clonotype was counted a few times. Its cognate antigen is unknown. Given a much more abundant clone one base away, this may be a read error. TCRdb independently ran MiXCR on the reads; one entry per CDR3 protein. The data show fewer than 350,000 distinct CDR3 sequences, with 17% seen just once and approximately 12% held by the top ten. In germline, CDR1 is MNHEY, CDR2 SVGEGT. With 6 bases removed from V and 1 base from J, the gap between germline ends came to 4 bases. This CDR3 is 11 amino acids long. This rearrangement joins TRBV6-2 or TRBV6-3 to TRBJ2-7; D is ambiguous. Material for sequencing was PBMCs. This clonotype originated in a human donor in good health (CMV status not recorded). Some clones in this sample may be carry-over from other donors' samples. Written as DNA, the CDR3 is TGTGCCAGCAGCCGATCCTACGAGCAGTACTTC. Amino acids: CASSRSYEQYF.